What follows are 25 T cell receptor beta chains derived from one specimen sequenced in a study of cytomegalovirus exposure and HLA in healthy donors. 13 Jbeta primers and 60 Vbeta primers were used for the PCR. Profiled with immunoSEQ multiplex PCR; TCRdb holds only in-frame clones, not every one. Of more than 95,000 clones detected, around 75% appear once; the ten largest clones hold roughly 9%. The sequenced sample consisted of PBMCs. Every receptor here comes from a woman between 45 and 60 years old in good health and CMV-seropositive.

This clone was found a few times. The genes are TRBV18 and TRBJ2-3; 9 bases map to TRBD1. The length of the CDR3 is 17 residues. Germline trimming cut 5 bases from V and 1 base from J; bases unmatched to any gene: 10. Germline V lookup: CDR1 KGHSH, CDR2 LQKENI. CDR3 loop: CASSFGTGNGRTDTQYF. The CDR3 nucleotides are TGTGCCAGCTCATTCGGGACAGGGAATGGTCGCACAGATACGCAGTATTTT.

The V gene is TRBV7-8, the J gene TRBJ1-4, with D possibly matching TRBD1 (6 bases). CDR1 SGHVS and CDR2 FQNEAQ come from the germline V gene. Trimming removed 3 bases from V and 0 bases from J, with 14 bases in between. The CDR3 has 17 residues. CDR3 coding DNA: TGTGCCAGCAGCTTGTACCGGGACACTGCAACTAATGAAAAACTGTTTTTT. It is translated as CASSLYRDTATNEKLFF.

The J gene is TRBJ2-1, the V gene TRBV7-9; D may be TRBD2 (5 bases). The CDR3 is 13 amino acids. The germline CDR1 and CDR2 sequences are SEHNR and FQNEAQ (reference sequence). V was shortened by 5 bases and J by 6 bases, with 11 bases between the two germline ends. In nucleotides, the CDR3 is TGTGCCAGCAGCCTCAGCGAGGGCAATGAGCAGTTCTTC. It encodes CASSLSEGNEQFF.

The rearrangement uses TRBV4-1 and TRBJ1-1; D perhaps matches TRBD1 (5 bases). Trimming pared 3 bases from V and 0 bases from J, leaving 8 bases between. CDR1 and CDR2 from the germline V gene are MGHRA and YSYEKL. The CDR3 is 14 residues long. The CDR3 sequence is CASSHAGLNTEAFF. Here the CDR3 DNA reads TGCGCCAGCAGCCATGCAGGGTTGAACACTGAAGCTTTCTTT.

This clone has only a few counts. The CDR3 coding sequence is TGTGCCAGCAGCTTAGGACAGGGGGCCTATGGCTACACCTTC. Amino acid sequence: CASSLGQGAYGYTF. This chain joins TRBV7-2 and TRBJ1-2, with 10 bases lining up with TRBD1. This CDR3 is built from 14 residues. CDR1 and CDR2 from the germline V gene are SGHTA and FQGNSA. The J segment lost 4 bases and the V segment lost 1 base, leaving 0 bases of the junction unmatched.

This clone has a handful of counts. The chain couples TRBV7-2 to TRBJ2-5; 14 nucleotides align to TRBD2. The CDR3 consists of 16 residues. Unmatched junction bases numbered 7, after V lost 5 bases and J lost 5 bases. Germline CDR1 is SGHTA and CDR2 is FQGNSA. This CDR3 reads CASSRGTSGRGETQYF. The DNA of the CDR3 is TGTGCCAGCAGCCGGGGGACTAGCGGGAGAGGGGAGACCCAGTACTTC.

The chain couples TRBV10-3 to TRBJ1-3; 7 bases are shared with TRBD1. This CDR3 is 15 amino acids long. Germline CDR1 reads ENHRY; CDR2 reads SYGVKD. The V segment lost 6 bases and the J segment 7 bases; nucleotides outside the gene matches: 12. The DNA for the CDR3 is TGTGCCATCAGCAAAACAGGGGTGGAAAGGAACACCATATATTTT. Translation: CAISKTGVERNTIYF.

V gene TRBV6-5 combines with J gene TRBJ2-2, with D possibly matching TRBD1 (6 bases). The CDR3 length is 12 residues. The V gene's germline CDR1 is MNHEY and CDR2 SVGAGI. The CDR3 DNA reads as TGTGCAGGGGGAACTAACACCGGGGAGCTGTTTTTT. Amino acids: CAGGTNTGELFF.

The rearrangement links TRBV11-2 to TRBJ2-7; TRBD2 agrees at 11 bases. The ends lost 5 bases at V and 2 bases at J; junction bases unmatched: 8. Germline-derived CDR1 and CDR2 are SGHAT and FQNNGV. This CDR3 is 16 amino acids long. In DNA form, the CDR3 reads TGTGCCAGCAGCCCTGGGACTAGCGGCCGCGCCTACGAGCAGTACTTC. As protein: CASSPGTSGRAYEQYF.

The J gene is TRBJ1-4, the V gene TRBV7-9, with D unresolved. From germline, CDR1 is SEHNR and CDR2 FQNEAQ (reference sequence). V lost 2 bases, J lost 8 bases, and 9 bases lay in between. This CDR3 is built from 13 residues. The DNA for the CDR3 is TGTGCCAGCAGCTTACGGGAGGGCGAAAAACTGTTTTTT. It codes for CASSLREGEKLFF.

This clone was observed a single time. The chain has TRBV7-2 and TRBJ2-7, with 8 bases identical to TRBD1. Unmatched junction bases numbered 3, after V lost 1 base and J lost 4 bases. Germline V gene sequence: CDR1 SGHTA, CDR2 FQGNSA. The length of the CDR3 is 14 residues. The CDR3 protein is CASSLGGQVYEQYF. The DNA for the CDR3 is TGTGCCAGCAGCTTAGGGGGACAGGTTTACGAGCAGTACTTC.

The CDR3 reads CASSLYERGAEVYGYTF. In nucleotides, the CDR3 is TGTGCCAGTAGCCTCTATGAACGGGGGGCTGAGGTCTATGGCTACACCTTC. The chain joins TRBV19 to TRBJ1-2; tentative D call: TRBD1 (6 bases). The CDR3 has 17 amino acids. From germline, CDR1 is LNHDA and CDR2 SQIVND (reference sequence). V lost 6 bases and J lost 4, with 24 bases in between.

The gene calls are TRBV6-1 and TRBJ1-1; the match to TRBD1 covers 7 bases. The CDR3 has 18 amino acids. CDR1 and CDR2 (germline): MNHNS, SASEGT. Losses at the gene ends were 4 bases for V and 1 base for J; bases not matched to a gene: 15. CDR3 region: CASSARTGSLLKNTEAFF. The CDR3 nucleotides read TGTGCCAGCAGTGCCCGGACAGGCTCCTTACTAAAGAACACTGAAGCTTTCTTT.

The genes are TRBV5-3 and TRBJ1-2, with TRBD1 matching 8 bases. TRBV5-3 is classed as an ORF, of uncertain function. This CDR3 is 14 amino acids long. V was pared by 4 bases and J by 4 bases, with 6 bases of the junction left unmatched. CDR3 bases: TGTGCCAGAAGCACCACAGGGGGGTTCTATGGCTACACCTTC. It encodes CARSTTGGFYGYTF.

This clone has just a few counts. The chain recombines TRBV12-5 with TRBJ2-1, with D unclear. This CDR3 region has 13 residues. Germline V lookup: CDR1 LGHNT, CDR2 FRNRAP. The germline V and J ends were trimmed by 2 bases and 8 bases, with 10 bases remaining between them. CDR3 nucleotides: TGTGCTAGTGGTTTGAGCTCCCAGGATGAGCAGTTCTTC. This codes for CASGLSSQDEQFF. The full variable domain, with the rest looked up from reference TRBV12-5 and TRBJ2-1, is DARVTQTPRHKVTEMGQEVTMRCQPILGHNTVFWYRQTMMQGLELLAYFRNRAPLDDSGMPKDRFSAEMPDATLATLKIQPSEPRDSAVYFCASGLSSQDEQFFGPGTRLTVL.

The chain joins TRBV4-1 to TRBJ2-2, with TRBD2 as a possible D gene (6 bases). CDR3 length equals 20 residues. The germline V and J ends were trimmed by 0 bases and 4 bases, with 24 bases remaining between them. Germline V gene data show CDR1 as MGHRA and CDR2 as YSYEKL. CDR3 DNA sequence: TGCGCCAGCAGCCAAGATTTTAGTTCTATCGGGAGCATCAGCACCGGGGAGCTGTTTTTT. Protein product: CASSQDFSSIGSISTGELFF.

This chain joins TRBV7-2 and TRBJ2-5; the D gene is possibly TRBD1 (6 bases). Trimming took off 5 bases at V and 5 bases at J, with 15 bases between the two ends. The CDR3 runs 14 residues. The germline gives CDR1 SGHTA, CDR2 FQGNSA. The CDR3 loop is CASSKETGTETQYF. For the CDR3, the DNA is TGTGCCAGCAGCAAGGAAACAGGGACGGAGACCCAGTACTTC. Combining the CDR3 with reference TRBV7-2 and TRBJ2-5 gives the whole variable domain GAGVSQSPSNKVTEKGKDVELRCDPISGHTALYWYRQSLGQGLEFLIYFQGNSAPDKSGLPSDRFSAERTGGSVSTLTIQRTQQEDSAVYLCASSKETGTETQYFGPGTRLLVL.

The chain uses TRBV7-9 and TRBJ2-4; D perhaps matches TRBD2 (5 bases). The CDR3 has 16 amino acids. Trimming cost V 4 bases and J 2 bases, with 15 bases left between them. CDR1 SEHNR and CDR2 FQNEAQ come from the germline V gene (reference sequence). Here the CDR3 reads CASSSLVTGSKNIQYF. The CDR3 DNA sequence: TGTGCCAGCAGCTCACTAGTAACCGGTTCCAAAAACATTCAGTACTTC.

The chain employs TRBV7-9 and TRBJ1-2, with unresolved D. V was clipped by 1 base and J by 4 bases, with 13 bases between them. CDR3 size: 15 residues. Per the germline V gene, CDR1 is SEHNR and CDR2 is FQNEAQ (reference sequence). CDR3 residues: CASSLGASPPYGYTF. In nucleotides, the CDR3 is TGTGCCAGCAGCTTAGGGGCCAGCCCCCCCTATGGCTACACCTTC. The full variable domain, rest sourced from reference TRBV7-9 and TRBJ1-2, is DTGVSQNPRHKITKRGQNVTFRCDPISEHNRLYWYRQTLGQGPEFLTYFQNEAQLEKSRLLSDRFSAERPKGSFSTLEIQRTEQGDSAMYLCASSLGASPPYGYTFGSGTRLTVV.

This clone showed up just a few times. The V gene is TRBV20-1, the J gene TRBJ1-2, with no clear D. Trimming left V 6 bases short and J 6 bases short, with 5 bases between. The length of the CDR3 is 9 residues. Germline CDR1 reads DFQATT; CDR2 reads SNEGSKA (reference sequence). CDR3 residues: CSAGDGYTF. The CDR3 nucleotides read TGCAGTGCCGGGGATGGCTACACCTTC.

The genes are TRBV5-1 and TRBJ1-5; D gene uncertain. V was trimmed by 5 bases and J by 8 bases, leaving 8 bases between them. The CDR3 totals 11 residues. Germline CDR1 is SGHRS and CDR2 is YFSETQ. CDR3 DNA: TGCGCCAGCAGAATCCCGGAGCCCCAGCATTTT. It translates to CASRIPEPQHF. The complete variable domain, with remaining parts taken from reference TRBV5-1 and TRBJ1-5, reads KAGVTQTPRYLIKTRGQQVTLSCSPISGHRSVSWYQQTPGQGLQFLFEYFSETQRNKGNFPGRFSGRQFSNSRSEMNVSTLELGDSALYLCASRIPEPQHFGDGTRLSIL.

V is TRBV11-3 and J is TRBJ2-1; the D gene is possibly TRBD2 (7 bases). The CDR3 is made up of 15 amino acids. The germline V gene encodes CDR1 SGHNT and CDR2 YENEEA. Trimming took 0 bases from V and 5 from J, leaving 11 bases between them. The chain's CDR3 is CASSLDQGRDNEQFF. CDR3 DNA: TGTGCCAGCAGCTTAGATCAGGGGAGGGACAATGAGCAGTTCTTC. The entire variable domain, with the rest obtained from reference TRBV11-3 and TRBJ2-1, is as follows: EAGVVQSPRYKIIEKKQPVAFWCNPISGHNTLYWYLQNLGQGPELLIRYENEEAVDDSQLPKDRFSAERLKGVDSTLKIQPAELGDSAVYLCASSLDQGRDNEQFFGPGTRLTVL.

V usage is TRBV6-1 and J usage is TRBJ2-3; tentative D call: TRBD1 (6 bases). Between the trimmed V and J ends, which lost 1 base and 0 bases, there was a span of 14 bases. This CDR3 comprises 17 residues. CDR1 MNHNS and CDR2 SASEGT come from the germline V gene. The CDR3 sequence: CASSEESGGGSTDTQYF. DNA for the CDR3: TGTGCCAGCAGTGAAGAGTCTGGGGGCGGGAGCACAGATACGCAGTATTTT.

This clone appeared once. The rearrangement uses TRBV4-1 and TRBJ1-1; D possibly corresponds to TRBD1 (5 bases). The CDR3 runs 14 residues. V lost 4 bases and J 3 bases, leaving 12 bases between the germline ends. The germline CDR1 and CDR2 sequences are MGHRA and YSYEKL. CDR3 nucleotides: TGCGCCAGCAGCCTGGACATTGGGCACACTGAAGCTTTCTTT. It is translated as CASSLDIGHTEAFF.

The chain uses TRBV7-2 and TRBJ2-7; no clear D gene. The CDR3 sequence is 11 residues long. Trimming shortened V by 5 bases and J by 6 bases, and 8 bases separated the two germline ends. Germline-derived CDR1 and CDR2 are SGHTA and FQGNSA. The CDR3 DNA reads TGTGCCAGCAGCCCCCCGGGCGAGCAGTACTTC. It codes for CASSPPGEQYF. Combining the CDR3 with reference TRBV7-2 and TRBJ2-7 gives the whole variable domain GAGVSQSPSNKVTEKGKDVELRCDPISGHTALYWYRQSLGQGLEFLIYFQGNSAPDKSGLPSDRFSAERTGGSVSTLTIQRTQQEDSAVYLCASSPPGEQYFGPGTRLTVT.